The T cell receptor beta chain described here comes from a study of neurological immune-mediated disorders. V was trimmed by 6 bases and J by 0 bases, leaving 8 bases between them. This CDR3 has 13 residues. TCRdb processed the 5' RACE reads anew with MiXCR; each CDR3 protein has one entry. The table shows almost 85,000 distinct CDR3 sequences, with around 2.6% occurring only once. This clonotype has ten or more counts. The receptor was derived from a woman younger than 45 with multiple sclerosis. The specimen was PBMCs. The J gene is TRBJ1-1, the V gene TRBV12-3 or TRBV12-4; possibly TRBD1 for D (5 bases). The CDR3: CASSRGLNTEAFF. DNA of the CDR3: TGTGCCAGCAGCCGGGGACTGAACACTGAAGCTTTCTTT.